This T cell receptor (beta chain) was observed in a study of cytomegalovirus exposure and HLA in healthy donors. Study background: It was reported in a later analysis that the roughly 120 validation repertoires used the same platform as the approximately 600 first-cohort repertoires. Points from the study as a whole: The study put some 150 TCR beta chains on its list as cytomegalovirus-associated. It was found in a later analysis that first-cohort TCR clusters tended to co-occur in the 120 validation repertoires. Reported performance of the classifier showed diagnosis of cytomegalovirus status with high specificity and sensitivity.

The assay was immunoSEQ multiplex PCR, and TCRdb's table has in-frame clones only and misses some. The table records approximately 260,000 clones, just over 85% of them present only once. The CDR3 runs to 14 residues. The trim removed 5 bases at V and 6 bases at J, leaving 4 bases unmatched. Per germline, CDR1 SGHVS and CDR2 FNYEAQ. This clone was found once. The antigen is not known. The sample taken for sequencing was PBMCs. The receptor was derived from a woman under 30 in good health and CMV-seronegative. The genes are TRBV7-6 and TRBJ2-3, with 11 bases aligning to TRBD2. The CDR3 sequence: CASSTSSGGDTQYF. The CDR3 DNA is TGTGCCAGCAGCACCTCTAGCGGGGGGGATACGCAGTATTTT.